Presented here are 22 T cell receptor beta chains from one specimen sequenced in a study of cytomegalovirus exposure and HLA in healthy donors. PCR used 60 Vbeta primers and 13 Jbeta primers. Assay used: immunoSEQ multiplex PCR; TCRdb lists only in-frame clones, some missing. Of about 130,000 clones detected, more than 75% appear once; the ten largest clones hold about 8.1%. The sequencing input was PBMCs. These receptors came from a woman aged 45-60 years in good health and CMV-seropositive.

A note on this clone: An end of the junction differs from the germline gene, which may be a read error. The gene calls are TRBV7-9 and TRBJ2-6; TRBD1 is a possible D gene (6 bases). From germline, CDR1 is SEHNR and CDR2 FQNEAQ (reference sequence). The CDR3 spans 17 residues. The CDR3 nucleotides are TGTGCCAGCAGCCCCGGGACAAGGGGATCCGGGGCCAACGGCCTGACTTTC. The encoded protein is CASSPGTRGSGANGLTF.

The chain couples TRBV7-9 to TRBJ1-6; D perhaps matches TRBD1 (6 bases). Germline V gene sequence: CDR1 SEHNR, CDR2 FQNEAQ (reference sequence). V was shortened by 5 bases and J by 10 bases, with 15 bases between the two germline ends. This CDR3 region has 14 residues. CDR3 sequence (DNA): TGTGCCAGCAGCCCCAGGGGCTCGGAATCACCCCTCCACTTT. It yields the protein CASSPRGSESPLHF.

This chain joins TRBV5-1 and TRBJ1-2, with TRBD1 as a possible D gene (6 bases). The CDR3 totals 15 residues. CDR1 is SGHRS and CDR2 is YFSETQ in the germline V gene. V shed 4 bases and J shed 4 bases, with 17 bases lying between them. DNA for the CDR3: TGCGCCAGCAGCCAGCCGGACAGAGGACCCTATGGCTACACCTTC. It translates to CASSQPDRGPYGYTF.

This chain uses TRBV7-9 with TRBJ1-1, with TRBD1 identical over 10 bases. The germline V gene encodes CDR1 SEHNR and CDR2 FQNEAQ (reference sequence). The trim removed 4 bases at V and 3 bases at J, leaving 11 bases unmatched. The CDR3 has 17 amino acids. The chain's CDR3 is CASSSVDWDRGDTEAFF. CDR3 DNA: TGTGCCAGCAGCTCGGTGGATTGGGACAGGGGAGACACTGAAGCTTTCTTT.

V is TRBV11-2 and J is TRBJ1-1; 8 nucleotides align to TRBD1. V was pared by 6 bases and J by 11 bases, with 14 bases of the junction left unmatched. The CDR3 is 14 residues long. CDR1 and CDR2 from the germline V gene are SGHAT and FQNNGV. The CDR3 loop reads CASRLMSRGRGAFF. The CDR3 region has the DNA TGTGCCAGCAGATTGATGTCCAGGGGGCGCGGGGCTTTCTTT.

V gene TRBV5-1 combines with J gene TRBJ2-2; the D gene is possibly TRBD1 (6 bases). CDR1 SGHRS and CDR2 YFSETQ come from the germline V gene. V shed 1 base and J shed 4 bases, with 14 bases lying between them. The CDR3 spans 16 residues. CDR3 in DNA: TGCGCCAGCAGCTTGCCGTGGGGGCGTTCCACCGGGGAGCTGTTTTTT. Translating it yields CASSLPWGRSTGELFF. Filled out from reference TRBV5-1 and TRBJ2-2, the complete variable domain reads KAGVTQTPRYLIKTRGQQVTLSCSPISGHRSVSWYQQTPGQGLQFLFEYFSETQRNKGNFPGRFSGRQFSNSRSEMNVSTLELGDSALYLCASSLPWGRSTGELFFGEGSRLTVL.

The chain links TRBV10-3 to TRBJ2-7; 13 nucleotides align to TRBD2. The germline gives CDR1 ENHRY, CDR2 SYGVKD. Trimming cost V 7 bases and J 5 bases; bases outside gene matches: 11. CDR3 length: 16 residues. DNA of the CDR3: TGTGCCATCAAGTCCGGGACTAGCGGGATTCGGGACGAGCAGTACTTC. Protein sequence: CAIKSGTSGIRDEQYF.

This clone has only one observation. The chain links TRBV27 to TRBJ1-6; D gene uncertain. The CDR3 covers 13 residues. Trimming removed 6 bases at V and 13 bases at J, with 16 bases between. Germline assignment: CDR1 MNHEY and CDR2 SMNVEV (reference sequence). The CDR3 reads CASSRGILGPLHF. DNA of the CDR3: TGTGCCAGCAGCCGGGGAATCCTTGGGCCCCTCCACTTT.

The chain carries TRBV25-1 and TRBJ2-3; D is undetermined. CDR1 and CDR2 (germline): MGHDK, SYGVNS. Trimming removed 2 bases at V and 2 bases at J, with 11 bases between. The CDR3 loop spans 15 amino acids. The CDR3 region is CASSELGRDTDTQYF. The CDR3 DNA follows: TGTGCCAGCAGTGAACTAGGCAGAGACACAGATACGCAGTATTTT.

J is TRBJ1-5 and V is TRBV2, with D hard to call. The V end lost 6 bases, the J end lost 4 bases, and 10 bases lay between the germline ends. The germline gives CDR1 SNHLY, CDR2 FYNNEI. The CDR3 contains 13 residues. The CDR3 spells CASRSQENQPQHF. The DNA for the CDR3 is TGTGCCAGCAGAAGTCAGGAAAATCAGCCCCAGCATTTT.

This chain links TRBV6-1 with TRBJ2-2, with 10 bases lining up with TRBD1. V trimming: 5 bases; J trimming: 5 bases; junction bases outside the gene matches: 2. The CDR3 contains 14 residues. Germline V lookup: CDR1 MNHNS, CDR2 SASEGT. In DNA, the CDR3 is TGTGCCAGCAGTCGGGACAGGGGTACCGGGGAGCTGTTTTTT. It codes for CASSRDRGTGELFF.

J is TRBJ2-7 and V is TRBV27, with a tentative D call TRBD1 (7 bases). The CDR3 sequence is 14 residues long. V lost 6 bases, J lost 5 bases, and 17 bases lay in between. In germline, CDR1 is MNHEY, CDR2 SMNVEV (reference sequence). The CDR3, as DNA: TGTGCCAGCAGCGACCCAGGGGGGTTCCACGAGCAGTACTTC. This gives the protein CASSDPGGFHEQYF.

DNA for the CDR3: TGTGCCTGGAGTTGGAGCTCCTACGAGCAGTACTTC. Amino acids: CAWSWSSYEQYF. The chain couples TRBV30 to TRBJ2-7; D uncertain. The germline V and J ends were trimmed by 2 bases and 0 bases, with 5 bases remaining between them. The CDR3 runs 12 residues. Per the germline V gene, CDR1 is GTSNPN and CDR2 is SVGIG (reference sequence).

This chain joins TRBV25-1 and TRBJ1-2, with a possible D match to TRBD1 (6 bases). Looked up from germline, CDR1 is MGHDK and CDR2 is SYGVNS. Trimming removed 5 bases from V and 8 bases from J, with 24 bases in between. The CDR3 has 16 amino acids. CDR3 in DNA: TGTGCCAGCAGTTCTTTAGGTGGACAGAGTATGTACGGCTACACCTTC. Translated: CASSSLGGQSMYGYTF.

The chain uses TRBV6-6 and TRBJ1-5; D possibly corresponds to TRBD1 (5 bases). The germline V gene has CDR1 MNHNY and CDR2 SVGAGI (reference sequence). Trimming shortened V by 2 bases and J by 0 bases, and 8 bases separated the two germline ends. This CDR3 is built from 15 residues. CDR3 region: CASSYGGDSNQPQHF. CDR3 nucleotides: TGTGCCAGCAGTTACGGGGGGGATAGCAATCAGCCCCAGCATTTT.

This chain links TRBV18 with TRBJ2-7, with TRBD2 identical over 10 bases. The CDR3 is 18 residues long. With 2 bases clipped from V and 5 bases from J, the junction kept 15 bases outside the gene matches. In germline, CDR1 is KGHSH, CDR2 LQKENI. The CDR3 reads CASSPFRVSSGSTNEQYF. CDR3 nucleotide sequence: TGTGCCAGCTCACCATTTCGAGTGTCTAGCGGGAGTACCAACGAGCAGTACTTC. The whole variable domain, filled in from reference TRBV18 and TRBJ2-7, reads NAGVMQNPRHLVRRRGQEARLRCSPMKGHSHVYWYRQLPEEGLKFMVYLQKENIIDESGMPKERFSAEFPKEGPSILRIQQVVRGDSAAYFCASSPFRVSSGSTNEQYFGPGTRLTVT.

The rearrangement uses TRBV10-3 and TRBJ2-1; D gene unclear. Trimming left V 4 bases short and J 1 base short, with 14 bases between. In germline, CDR1 is ENHRY, CDR2 SYGVKD. CDR3 size: 16 residues. The CDR3 DNA sequence: TGTGCCATCAGTGTCACAACCGAGAGGTCCTACAATGAGCAGTTCTTC. Its protein is CAISVTTERSYNEQFF.

V usage is TRBV7-6 and J usage is TRBJ1-1; tentative D call: TRBD1 (6 bases). Trimming took off 5 bases at V and 4 bases at J, with 17 bases between the two ends. Germline V gene sequence: CDR1 SGHVS, CDR2 FNYEAQ. CDR3 length equals 15 residues. This CDR3 reads CASSPLGGGVTEAFF. The CDR3 nucleotides are TGTGCCAGCAGCCCATTGGGGGGGGGCGTCACTGAAGCTTTCTTT. Using reference TRBV7-6 and TRBJ1-1 for the parts outside the CDR3, the full variable domain is GAGVSQSPRYKVTKRGQDVALRCDPISGHVSLYWYRQALGQGPEFLTYFNYEAQQDKSGLPNDRFSAERPEGSISTLTIQRTEQRDSAMYRCASSPLGGGVTEAFFGQGTRLTVV.

The DNA for the CDR3 is TGTGCCAGCAGCTTAGGACTCAGTTGGCACGAGCAGTACTTC. Its protein product is CASSLGLSWHEQYF. The J gene is TRBJ2-7, the V gene TRBV7-9; no clear D gene. V lost 1 base and J 5 bases, leaving 12 bases between the germline ends. Germline V gives CDR1 SEHNR, CDR2 FQNEAQ (reference sequence). The CDR3 runs 14 residues.

The chain employs TRBV5-1 and TRBJ2-2; D uncertain. Germline CDR1 SGHRS, CDR2 YFSETQ. Deletions cut 1 base from V and 6 bases from J, with 10 bases between. This CDR3 is built from 14 residues. In DNA form, the CDR3 reads TGCGCCAGCAGCTTGACGGTTGGTTCCGGGGAGCTGTTTTTT. It is translated as CASSLTVGSGELFF. Full variable domain (outside the CDR3, taken from reference TRBV5-1 and TRBJ2-2): KAGVTQTPRYLIKTRGQQVTLSCSPISGHRSVSWYQQTPGQGLQFLFEYFSETQRNKGNFPGRFSGRQFSNSRSEMNVSTLELGDSALYLCASSLTVGSGELFFGEGSRLTVL.

This chain uses TRBV5-4 with TRBJ1-3; D possibly corresponds to TRBD1 (6 bases). Germline CDR1 reads SGHNT; CDR2 reads YYREEE (reference sequence). The CDR3 is made up of 16 amino acids. V dropped 3 bases and J dropped 3 bases, with 16 bases sitting between them. CDR3 coding DNA: TGTGCCAGCAGCTCCTCGACAGGTTTAGTTGGAAACACCATATATTTT. Translating it yields CASSSSTGLVGNTIYF.

This clone was observed once. The gene calls are TRBV9 and TRBJ1-1; 7 bases align to TRBD1. V was pared by 5 bases and J by 0 bases, with 10 bases of the junction left unmatched. This CDR3 contains 16 residues. Germline V lookup: CDR1 SGDLS, CDR2 YYNGEE. The CDR3 loop reads CASSRDSAKLNTEAFF. CDR3 coding DNA: TGTGCCAGCAGTCGGGACAGCGCTAAATTGAACACTGAAGCTTTCTTT.